The clone carrying this T cell receptor (beta chain) was counted only a few times. The sample is drawn from a study of identical twins. Per the germline V gene, CDR1 is SGHRS and CDR2 is YFSETQ. The germline V and J ends were trimmed by 4 bases and 9 bases, with 14 bases remaining between them. This CDR3 is 13 amino acids long. TCRdb reanalysed the 5' RACE reads using MiXCR and keeps one entry per CDR3 protein. The table shows some 730,000 distinct CDR3 sequences, with over 15% occurring only once. The data also belong to a second study, concerning T cells expressing NK-cell markers. According to that study: Certain NKG2C+ T cell clones were expanded, and their HCMV specificity remained unclear.

Input material: PBMCs. The chain uses TRBV5-1 and TRBJ2-1; no clear D gene. This TCR was recovered from a woman aged 18-29 years in good health. CDR3 amino acids: CASSLTLGSEQFF. CDR3 in DNA: TGCGCCAGCAGCCTGACCCTGGGCAGTGAGCAGTTCTTC. Complete variable domain (other parts from reference TRBV5-1 and TRBJ2-1): KAGVTQTPRYLIKTRGQQVTLSCSPISGHRSVSWYQQTPGQGLQFLFEYFSETQRNKGNFPGRFSGRQFSNSRSEMNVSTLELGDSALYLCASSLTLGSEQFFGPGTRLTVL.